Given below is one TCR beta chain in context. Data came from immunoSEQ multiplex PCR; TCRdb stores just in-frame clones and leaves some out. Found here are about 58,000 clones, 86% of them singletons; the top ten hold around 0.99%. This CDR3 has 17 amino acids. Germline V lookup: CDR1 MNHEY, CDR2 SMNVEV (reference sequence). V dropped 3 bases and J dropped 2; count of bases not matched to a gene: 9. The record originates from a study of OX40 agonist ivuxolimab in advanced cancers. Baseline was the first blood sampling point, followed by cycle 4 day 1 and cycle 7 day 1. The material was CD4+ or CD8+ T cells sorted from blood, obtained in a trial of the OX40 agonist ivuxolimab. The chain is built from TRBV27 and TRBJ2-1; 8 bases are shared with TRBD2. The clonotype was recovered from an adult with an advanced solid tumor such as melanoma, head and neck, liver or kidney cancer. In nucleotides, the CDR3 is TGTGCCAGCAGTTTTAGGGCGGGGGGATCAGCCTACAATGAGCAGTTCTTC. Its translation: CASSFRAGGSAYNEQFF.